Shown below are 9 T cell receptor beta chains from a single sample sequenced in a study of blood T cell repertoires in COVID-19 (dated by TCRdb to about 2020). Library generation was performed with the immunoSEQ multiplex PCR assay. TCRdb's version of the immuneACCESS table is confined to in-frame rearrangements and falls short of the full clone set. An unresolved V gene accounts for under half of the shortfall where checked; the remainder is of unknown origin. This sample lists approximately 170,000 clones; about four fifths were detected once. The leading ten clones occupy 11% of the sample. Sequencing was carried out using peripheral blood. Every receptor here comes from a man aged 70-80 years with active or convalescent COVID-19.

The chain links TRBV23-1 to TRBJ2-6, with D possibly TRBD1 on 6 matching bases. TRBV23-1 is filed as an ORF, its function uncertain. Trimming cost V 0 bases and J 2 bases, with 20 bases left between them. The CDR3 is 20 amino acids. The CDR3 protein is CASSQSRSGTKDPGANVLTF. CDR3 DNA sequence: TGCGCCAGCAGTCAATCAAGATCCGGGACAAAGGATCCTGGGGCCAACGTCCTGACTTTC.

V gene TRBV5-6 combines with J gene TRBJ2-3, with a tentative D call TRBD1 (6 bases). V was shortened by 5 bases and J by 4 bases, with 20 bases between the two germline ends. The CDR3 has 16 residues. CDR1 SGHDT and CDR2 YYEEEE come from the germline V gene. The CDR3, as DNA: TGTGCCAGCAGAACTTCCAGGGGTGGTATCTCAGATACGCAGTATTTT. This translates into CASRTSRGGISDTQYF.

The chain joins TRBV2 to TRBJ1-2, with D tentatively TRBD1 (5 bases). With 1 base removed from V and 14 bases from J, the gap between germline ends came to 11 bases. CDR1 SNHLY and CDR2 FYNNEI come from the germline V gene. CDR3 length equals 11 residues. The CDR3 reads CASSEGTPVTF. Written as DNA, the CDR3 is TGTGCCAGCAGTGAAGGGACACCCGTGACCTTC.

This clone occurred a few times. This chain links TRBV12-3 or TRBV12-4 with TRBJ2-7; 7 bases fit TRBD1. CDR3 size: 13 residues. V shed 6 bases, J shed 5 bases, and the junction held 7 bases outside the gene matches. CDR3 nucleotide sequence: TGTGCCAGCAGACTCCGACAGGGTGACGAGCAGTACTTC. Its protein is CASRLRQGDEQYF.

The gene calls are TRBV5-4 and TRBJ1-4; tentatively, D is TRBD1 (6 bases). V dropped 9 bases and J dropped 5 bases, with 17 bases sitting between them. The CDR3 runs to 14 residues. Germline CDR1 is SGHNT and CDR2 is YYREEE (reference sequence). The CDR3 sequence is CAIGPRDTNEKLFF. The CDR3 DNA reads as TGTGCCATCGGCCCCCGGGACACCAATGAAAAACTGTTTTTT.

This CDR3 reads CASTPGRGTLNYGYTF. The CDR3 region has the DNA TGTGCCAGCACCCCCGGTCGCGGAACTTTAAACTATGGCTACACCTTC. The gene calls are TRBV27 and TRBJ1-2; D not certain. CDR1 and CDR2 (germline): MNHEY, SMNVEV (reference sequence). With 7 bases removed from V and 2 bases from J, the gap between germline ends came to 20 bases. This CDR3 comprises 16 residues.

The rearrangement links TRBV28 to TRBJ2-2, with 8 bases identical to TRBD2. Per germline, CDR1 MDHEN and CDR2 SYDVKM. V lost 0 bases and J lost 5; bases outside the gene matches: 2. This CDR3 comprises 15 residues. CDR3 in amino acids: CASSLWGGGTGELFF. The CDR3 nucleotides are TGTGCCAGCAGTTTATGGGGCGGGGGGACCGGGGAGCTGTTTTTT.

The CDR3 DNA reads TGTGCCAGCAGCTTATCCGGGAATGAGCAGTTCTTC. Translating gives CASSLSGNEQFF. The chain uses TRBV7-9 and TRBJ2-1; D is uncertain. The CDR3 runs to 12 residues. V shed 2 bases and J shed 7 bases, with 6 bases lying between them. Germline V gene sequence: CDR1 SEHNR, CDR2 FQNEAQ (reference sequence).

The chain recombines TRBV28 with TRBJ1-3, with D possibly being TRBD1 (5 bases). Germline V gives CDR1 MDHEN, CDR2 SYDVKM. The CDR3 spans 16 residues. V lost 4 bases and J lost 0, with 13 bases in between. The CDR3 loop is CASSSLGGSSGNTIYF. The CDR3 nucleotides read TGTGCCAGCAGTTCCTTGGGGGGGAGCTCTGGAAACACCATATATTTT.